These 8 T cell receptor beta chains were sequenced from one sample in a study of blood T cell repertoires in COVID-19 (TCRdb year 2020). Library method: the immunoSEQ multiplex PCR assay. TCRdb limited this immuneACCESS table to in-frame rearrangements with V and J called. A share of clones is missing; checked studies link under half to unresolved V genes, and the rest is unexplained. The table for this sample lists 180,000 or so clones; about 91% of them were counted only once. The ten largest clones represent about 0.77% of the sample. The sequencing sample was made of PBMCs or T cells enriched from blood (not recorded which). The receptors derive from a woman younger than 30 who had recovered from COVID-19.

The chain uses TRBV4-3 and TRBJ2-6; tentative D call: TRBD2 (6 bases). The CDR3 sequence is 19 residues long. Between the trimmed V and J ends, which lost 1 base and 0 bases, there was a span of 16 bases. Germline loops: CDR1 LGHNA, CDR2 YSLEER. The CDR3 bases are TGCGCCAGCAGCCAAGGGGGCGGGAACCACCTCTCTGGGGCCAACGTCCTGACTTTC. Its translation is CASSQGGGNHLSGANVLTF.

The J gene is TRBJ2-2, the V gene TRBV28; the match to TRBD1 covers 7 bases. CDR1 and CDR2 from the germline V gene are MDHEN and SYDVKM. J was trimmed by 0 bases and V by 6 bases; bases with no gene match: 4. The CDR3 contains 15 residues. The CDR3: CASRRQGANTGELFF. CDR3 DNA sequence: TGTGCCAGCAGACGGCAGGGGGCGAACACCGGGGAGCTGTTTTTT. Looking up the rest from reference TRBV28 and TRBJ2-2 gives the full variable domain: DVKVTQSSRYLVKRTGEKVFLECVQDMDHENMFWYRQDPGLGLRLIYFSYDVKMKEKGDIPEGYSVSREKKERFSLILESASTNQTSMYLCASRRQGANTGELFFGEGSRLTVL.

This chain connects TRBV7-2 to TRBJ2-7, with 10 positions matching TRBD2. The CDR3 totals 17 residues. After removal of 3 bases from V and 2 bases from J, the junction contained 10 bases not matched to a gene. CDR1 and CDR2 (germline): SGHTA, FQGNSA. CDR3 sequence reads: CASSFRISGRDPYEQYF. The CDR3, as DNA: TGTGCCAGCAGCTTCCGGATAAGCGGGAGGGACCCCTACGAGCAGTACTTC.

This chain connects TRBV3-1 (or the pseudogene TRBV3-2) to TRBJ2-7; 10 bases align to TRBD2. Per germline, CDR1 LGHDT and CDR2 YNNKEL (reference sequence). This CDR3 comprises 13 residues. V lost 4 bases, J lost 4 bases, and 1 base stayed unmatched. CDR3 coding DNA: TGTGCCAGCAGCCCGACTAGCGGGTACGAGCAGTACTTC. Protein sequence: CASSPTSGYEQYF.

The chain couples TRBV28 to TRBJ2-1; 7 bases fit TRBD2. V was pared by 2 bases and J by 9 bases, with 7 bases of the junction left unmatched. CDR1 and CDR2 (germline): MDHEN, SYDVKM. This CDR3 has 14 amino acids. Here the CDR3 reads CASSLSGRAFEQFF. As DNA, the CDR3 is TGTGCCAGCAGTTTAAGTGGGAGGGCGTTTGAGCAGTTCTTC.

The count of this clone is one. The gene calls are TRBV27 and TRBJ2-7, with 7 positions matching TRBD2. This CDR3 is built from 11 residues. V lost 8 bases and J lost 5; bases outside the gene matches: 3. Germline CDR1 reads MNHEY; CDR2 reads SMNVEV (reference sequence). CDR3 sequence: CASGRAHEQYF. CDR3 bases: TGTGCCAGCGGGAGGGCCCACGAGCAGTACTTC.

This chain links TRBV6-5 with TRBJ2-7; a weak D match, TRBD2 (6 bases). V was shortened by 5 bases and J by 3 bases, with 14 bases between the two germline ends. The germline CDR1 and CDR2 sequences are MNHEY and SVGAGI. The CDR3 spans 14 residues. The CDR3 loop is CASSPETRGYEQYF. The CDR3 DNA reads as TGTGCCAGCAGTCCCGAGACTAGAGGCTACGAGCAGTACTTC.

V gene TRBV7-9 combines with J gene TRBJ2-7; D possibly corresponds to TRBD1 (5 bases). CDR3 length equals 12 residues. V was trimmed by 8 bases and J by 2 bases, leaving 10 bases between them. Germline CDR1 reads SEHNR; CDR2 reads FQNEAQ (reference sequence). The CDR3 DNA reads TGTGCCAGCCACGGACAAGCCTACGAGCAGTACTTC. Amino acids: CASHGQAYEQYF.